This TCR beta chain was obtained from a study of blood T cell repertoires in COVID-19 (dated by TCRdb to the early 2020s). In terms of the full investigation: Collaborator samples came from the United States, Italy and Spain and covered acute and convalescent phases of COVID-19. The material from the prospective study consisted of cDNA or gDNA derived from T cells, B-cell-depleted T cells, or PBMCs. The dataset comprised deeply sampled blood TCRbeta repertoires from subjects exposed to, actively infected with, or recovered from COVID-19. The repertoires were made available in a free public database intended to serve as a resource for research on the immune response to SARS-CoV-2. Samples were obtained from the ongoing ImmuneRACE study (first 160 participants) and from about 1,300 subjects provided by 6 global collaborators. The sample metadata nearly always contained a de-identified subject ID, COVID-19 status, age in years and sex. Where available, HLA class I and class II types were taken from metadata supplied by the sample provider and were not determined by assay-based typing. What the study reported, not specific to this receptor: The amount of clinical and demographic metadata varied by source and participant and was provided uncurated.

This clone has a handful of counts. What antigen it recognizes has not been identified. No much larger clone is present one base from it, and per-base qualities are unavailable. The immunoSEQ Assay, a bias-controlled multiplex PCR, was used to amplify TCRbeta CDR3 regions from genomic DNA. The paper's processing steps were these. Nucleated cell counts per sample were estimated from amplification of reference gene primers within the assay. To quantify the absolute abundance of each unique TCRbeta CDR3 rearrangement, sequence reads were collapsed and filtered. For each sample, productive Simpson clonality was calculated as the square root of Simpson's diversity index across productive rearrangements. TCRdb re-hosts the immuneACCESS table, in-frame sequences only. Its copies lack some clones; in the studies checked, an unresolved V gene accounts for under half of them, and the cause for the rest is not known. Clone size and the V and J calls come from that table; the DNA yielded D and trimming. The sample table shows around 70,000 clones, and around 80% are seen once. The top ten constitute around 13% of the sample.

The cysteine opens and the phenylalanine closes a CDR3 of 14 amino acids. The CDR3 DNA has 42 bases and is translated from base 1. V is cut by 0 bases and J by 1 base, and the space between the germline ends is 7 bases. CDR1 and CDR2 are drawn from the germline V gene: SGHRS, YFSETQ. In Seattle, one collaborating source enrolled patients while the infection was active and tracked those patients longitudinally over the course of disease. Whole blood was collected in K2EDTA tubes by collaborating institutions according to the institutions' own protocols. For TCRbeta analysis, collaborator samples were shipped as frozen whole blood, as isolated PBMCs, or as DNA extracted from either sample type.

The source of this sequence is a man aged 50-59 years with COVID-19, enrolled during active disease. The sample was peripheral blood. The chain joins TRBV5-1 to TRBJ2-5, with TRBD1 tentatively as D gene (5 bases match). The CDR3 region: CASSLGRAQETQYF. The DNA sequence is TGCGCCAGCAGCTTGGGCAGGGCCCAAGAGACCCAGTACTTC.